Listed here are 32 T cell receptor beta chains from one sample, sequenced in a study of blood T cell repertoires in COVID-19. Generated by immunoSEQ multiplex PCR, the TCRdb table keeps only in-frame clones and is missing some. This table has some 50,000 clones, around nine tenths appearing once. Sequencing used peripheral blood. The receptors here all came from a human donor in a cohort sampled during active COVID-19.

The CDR3 region is CASSRAGGQETQYF. The CDR3 DNA reads TGTGCCAGCAGCCGAGCGGGGGGGCAAGAGACCCAGTACTTC. This chain uses TRBV7-9 with TRBJ2-5; 10 positions agree with TRBD2. The CDR3 is made up of 14 amino acids. V dropped 5 bases and J dropped 2; count of bases not matched to a gene: 2. Germline V gene lookup returns CDR1 SEHNR and CDR2 FQNEAQ (reference sequence). Full variable domain (rest looked up from reference TRBV7-9 and TRBJ2-5): DTGVSQNPRHKITKRGQNVTFRCDPISEHNRLYWYRQTLGQGPEFLTYFQNEAQLEKSRLLSDRFSAERPKGSFSTLEIQRTEQGDSAMYLCASSRAGGQETQYFGPGTRLLVL.

The gene calls are TRBV11-2 and TRBJ2-7; TRBD2 might be the D (5 bases). CDR1 SGHAT and CDR2 FQNNGV come from the germline V gene. The CDR3 extends over 14 amino acids. V lost 6 bases, J lost 6 bases, and 18 bases lay in between. As DNA, the CDR3 is TGTGCCAGCAGTAGGGATGGGAGACCGGGCGAGCAGTACTTC. Its protein product is CASSRDGRPGEQYF.

This clone was observed a handful of times. This chain connects TRBV7-8 to TRBJ2-1; 7 bases align to TRBD1. V dropped 4 bases and J dropped 6; count of bases not matched to a gene: 6. Germline lookup yields CDR1 SGHVS and CDR2 FQNEAQ. The CDR3 is made up of 14 amino acids. The CDR3 DNA is TGTGCCAGCAGCTCACAGGGGATCCCCAATGAGCAGTTCTTC. It specifies CASSSQGIPNEQFF.

This chain links TRBV5-6 with TRBJ1-1; D is unresolved. The CDR3 loop spans 12 amino acids. Germline-derived CDR1 and CDR2 are SGHDT and YYEEEE. Trimming left V 2 bases short and J 3 bases short, with 5 bases between. The CDR3 sequence: CASSFRDTEAFF. The CDR3 DNA reads TGTGCCAGCAGCTTCCGGGACACTGAAGCTTTCTTT.

The chain couples TRBV27 to TRBJ2-2, with no clear D. The V gene's germline CDR1 is MNHEY and CDR2 SMNVEV (reference sequence). V gave up 6 bases and J gave up 1 base, with 9 bases separating them. The CDR3 contains 14 residues. The CDR3 DNA reads as TGTGCCAGCAGAACAGTGGTGAACACCGGGGAGCTGTTTTTT. It codes for CASRTVVNTGELFF.

This clone has a handful of counts. V is TRBV3-1 (or the pseudogene TRBV3-2) and J is TRBJ2-7; tentatively, D is TRBD1 (5 bases). This CDR3 is 15 amino acids long. Germline CDR1 reads LGHDT; CDR2 reads YNNKEL (reference sequence). Trimming pared 4 bases from V and 6 bases from J, leaving 19 bases between. CDR3 loop: CASSPPNSGFPEQYF. The CDR3 DNA reads TGTGCCAGCAGCCCACCAAATTCAGGGTTTCCCGAGCAGTACTTC.

The chain carries TRBV5-1 and TRBJ2-7, with 12 bases that match TRBD1. The CDR3 loop spans 14 amino acids. V shed 4 bases, J shed 7 bases, and the junction held 6 bases outside the gene matches. Germline V CDR1 and CDR2: SGHRS, YFSETQ. The CDR3 protein is CASSPRDRGLEQYF. The CDR3 bases are TGCGCCAGCAGCCCCCGGGACAGGGGGCTTGAGCAGTACTTC.

This clone was recorded once. V and J are TRBV5-1 and TRBJ2-3; no reliable D call. Germline loops: CDR1 SGHRS, CDR2 YFSETQ. The CDR3 extends over 16 amino acids. Trimming left V 2 bases short and J 0 bases short, with 13 bases between. The CDR3 spells CASSFNGGASTDTQYF. The CDR3, as DNA: TGCGCCAGCAGCTTCAATGGTGGTGCGAGCACAGATACGCAGTATTTT.

The V and J genes are TRBV27 and TRBJ2-7, with 11 bases matching TRBD1. V gave up 5 bases and J gave up 2 bases; unmatched junction bases: 11. CDR1 is MNHEY, CDR2 SMNVEV, per germline (reference sequence). There are 17 residues in the CDR3. CDR3 nucleotide sequence: TGTGCCAGCAGTCAACTCAGGGACAGGGGGAGACCCTACGAGCAGTACTTC. Encoded protein: CASSQLRDRGRPYEQYF.

CDR3 residues: CASNSGQLSTEAFF. The CDR3 coding sequence is TGTGCCAGCAACTCGGGACAGCTCAGCACTGAAGCTTTCTTT. The chain uses TRBV7-9 and TRBJ1-1; TRBD1 matches at 7 bases. Germline-derived CDR1 and CDR2 are SEHNR and FQNEAQ (reference sequence). This CDR3 has 14 residues. J lost 4 bases, V lost 7 bases, and 9 bases had no gene match.

The V call is TRBV28, the J call TRBJ2-7; TRBD2 might be the D (5 bases). The CDR3 consists of 14 residues. With 2 bases removed from V and 0 bases from J, the gap between germline ends came to 8 bases. The germline V gene encodes CDR1 MDHEN and CDR2 SYDVKM. The CDR3 DNA reads as TGTGCCAGCAGTTTAACGGGGTCCTCCTACGAGCAGTACTTC. Its translation: CASSLTGSSYEQYF.

J is TRBJ2-1 and V is TRBV9; 9 nucleotides agree with TRBD1. V lost 3 bases to trimming and J lost 4 bases; unmatched junction nucleotides: 5. CDR1 and CDR2 (germline): SGDLS, YYNGEE. The CDR3 spans 15 residues. The CDR3 bases are TGTGCCAGCAGCGCCGACAGGGGGGGGTACAATGAGCAGTTCTTC. It encodes CASSADRGGYNEQFF.

The rearrangement uses TRBV5-4 and TRBJ2-3; weak D call: TRBD2 (6 bases). Germline V gene lookup returns CDR1 SGHNT and CDR2 YYREEE (reference sequence). Deletions cut 4 bases from V and 1 base from J, with 13 bases between. There are 15 residues in the CDR3. CDR3 residues: CASSPPGAGTDTQYF. In DNA, the CDR3 is TGTGCCAGCAGCCCGCCGGGAGCGGGCACAGATACGCAGTATTTT.

The genes are TRBV9 and TRBJ2-1, with TRBD1 matching 11 bases. The CDR3 sequence is 15 residues long. From germline, CDR1 is SGDLS and CDR2 YYNGEE. After removal of 4 bases from V and 9 bases from J, the junction contained 9 bases not matched to a gene. The CDR3 DNA follows: TGTGCCAGCAGCCCCCTCGAGGGACAGGGGGGTGAGCAGTTCTTC. This translates into CASSPLEGQGGEQFF.

The chain links TRBV7-8 to TRBJ1-5; the D gene is possibly TRBD1 (6 bases). The V end lost 5 bases, the J end lost 4 bases, and 18 bases lay between the germline ends. Germline CDR1 SGHVS, CDR2 FQNEAQ. The CDR3 is made up of 16 amino acids. CDR3 coding DNA: TGTGCCAGCAGCACCGCACAGGGAAGGAGGAATCAGCCCCAGCATTTT. Its protein product is CASSTAQGRRNQPQHF.

This clone was seen just once. The chain employs TRBV12-3 or TRBV12-4 and TRBJ1-1; D possibly corresponds to TRBD1 (6 bases). This CDR3 is built from 13 residues. Trimming removed 5 bases from V and 1 base from J, with 8 bases in between. The CDR3: CASSRTENTEAFF. CDR3 coding DNA: TGTGCCAGCAGTCGGACAGAGAACACTGAAGCTTTCTTT.

The gene calls are TRBV24-1 and TRBJ2-3, with TRBD2 identical over 7 bases. The J segment lost 4 bases and the V segment lost 0 bases, leaving 3 bases of the junction unmatched. The CDR3 is 15 amino acids. Looked up from germline, CDR1 is KGHDR and CDR2 is SFDVKD. CDR3 sequence: CATSDLPGRSDTQYF. The DNA of the CDR3 is TGTGCCACCAGTGATTTGCCCGGGAGGTCAGATACGCAGTATTTT.

This chain connects TRBV7-3 to TRBJ2-1, with 14 nucleotides matching TRBD2. The germline V gene encodes CDR1 SGHTA and CDR2 FQGTGA. The length of the CDR3 is 18 residues. After removal of 5 bases from V and 9 bases from J, the junction contained 15 bases not matched to a gene. This CDR3 is CASSAQPPGLAGAGEQFF. In DNA form, the CDR3 reads TGTGCCAGCAGCGCCCAACCCCCGGGACTAGCGGGGGCGGGTGAGCAGTTCTTC.

This chain links TRBV7-2 with TRBJ2-5, with a weak D call TRBD1 (6 bases). V was pared by 4 bases and J by 4 bases, with 10 bases between. The CDR3 covers 13 residues. In germline, CDR1 is SGHTA, CDR2 FQGNSA. The CDR3 DNA follows: TGTGCCAGCAGCTACGACAGGAGAGAGACCCAGTACTTC. Translated: CASSYDRRETQYF.

This chain connects TRBV5-1 to TRBJ2-1, with 11 bases matching TRBD2. J gave up 9 bases and V 0 bases, and 8 bases lay outside the gene matches. Germline V gives CDR1 SGHRS, CDR2 YFSETQ. The CDR3 runs 16 residues. This chain's CDR3 is CASSLVIAGGLGEQFF. CDR3 in DNA: TGCGCCAGCAGCTTGGTTATAGCGGGGGGGCTTGGTGAGCAGTTCTTC.

The V gene is TRBV2, the J gene TRBJ2-3; TRBD2 matches 8 bases. The CDR3 is 15 residues long. V trimming: 1 base; J trimming: 3 bases; junction bases outside the gene matches: 3. Per germline, CDR1 SNHLY and CDR2 FYNNEI. CDR3 DNA: TGTGCCAGCAGTGAAGATGGACTAGCAACAGATACGCAGTATTTT. As protein: CASSEDGLATDTQYF.

V usage is TRBV18 and J usage is TRBJ2-7, with D maybe TRBD2 (6 bases). The CDR3 has 13 residues. V was clipped by 2 bases and J by 4 bases, with 9 bases between them. CDR1 KGHSH and CDR2 LQKENI come from the germline V gene. The CDR3 DNA follows: TGTGCCAGCTCACCAGGAGGGACTTACGAGCAGTACTTC. It specifies CASSPGGTYEQYF.

The V call is TRBV18, the J call TRBJ1-4, with 7 bases aligning to TRBD1. Germline V gives CDR1 KGHSH, CDR2 LQKENI. V was clipped by 6 bases and J by 0 bases; unmatched bases: 4. This CDR3 has 15 amino acids. The CDR3 nucleotides are TGTGCCAGCTCGGCAGGGGGATCAACTAATGAAAAACTGTTTTTT. Its translation: CASSAGGSTNEKLFF.

V usage is TRBV19 and J usage is TRBJ1-5, with 7 bases identical to TRBD1. The germline gives CDR1 LNHDA, CDR2 SQIVND (reference sequence). Trimming cost V 3 bases and J 8 bases; bases outside gene matches: 4. This CDR3 is 13 amino acids long. The CDR3 protein is CASSITGAKPQHF. The CDR3 DNA follows: TGTGCCAGTAGTATTACAGGGGCGAAGCCCCAGCATTTT.

The chain combines TRBV6-5 with TRBJ2-7, with 7 bases matching TRBD2. The V and J ends lost 2 bases and 9 bases, in that order; junction bases with no gene match: 10. Per germline, CDR1 MNHEY and CDR2 SVGAGI. This CDR3 region has 14 residues. The CDR3 protein is CASSYGRKGEGQYF. CDR3 in DNA: TGTGCCAGCAGTTACGGCAGAAAAGGGGAGGGGCAGTACTTC.

The count of this clone is one. V gene TRBV10-3 combines with J gene TRBJ2-1; tentative D call: TRBD2 (5 bases). CDR3 size: 13 residues. V lost 4 bases to trimming and J lost 15 bases, with 19 bases between them. Germline V gives CDR1 ENHRY, CDR2 SYGVKD. The CDR3, as DNA: TGTGCCATCAGTGTTGAGGCGCTGGACTCTCCGTTCTTC. This gives the protein CAISVEALDSPFF.

The V gene is TRBV25-1, the J gene TRBJ2-1, with TRBD1 as a possible D gene (7 bases). The CDR3 sequence is 17 residues long. Trimming stripped 0 bases from V and 9 bases from J, with 21 bases between. Looked up from germline, CDR1 is MGHDK and CDR2 is SYGVNS. The CDR3 DNA reads TGTGCCAGCAGTGAATACCCCAGGGGGGTAAATTCGGGTGAGCAGTTCTTC. Translating it yields CASSEYPRGVNSGEQFF.

This chain joins TRBV12-3 or TRBV12-4 and TRBJ2-7, with 10 bases that match TRBD1. V was clipped by 6 bases and J by 9 bases; unmatched bases: 5. The length of the CDR3 is 12 residues. In DNA, the CDR3 is TGTGCCAGCAGCGACAGGGGGCGCGGGCAGTACTTC. Amino acid sequence: CASSDRGRGQYF.

The V gene is TRBV10-3, the J gene TRBJ2-3; 9 bases agree with TRBD1. Germline V CDR1 and CDR2: ENHRY, SYGVKD. The CDR3 runs to 14 residues. V gave up 6 bases and J gave up 0 bases; unmatched junction bases: 1. The CDR3 loop reads CAIRGQGSTDTQYF. The DNA of the CDR3 is TGTGCCATCAGGGGACAGGGTAGCACAGATACGCAGTATTTT.

The CDR3 sequence is CASSLVYFGGQYF. CDR3 coding DNA: TGTGCCAGCAGCTTAGTCTACTTTGGAGGGCAGTACTTC. This sequence joins TRBV7-9 and TRBJ2-7, with a weak D call TRBD2 (5 bases). Per germline, CDR1 SEHNR and CDR2 FQNEAQ (reference sequence). Trimming left V 1 base short and J 9 bases short, with 13 bases between. There are 13 residues in the CDR3.

The gene calls are TRBV5-4 and TRBJ2-3, with 8 bases lining up with TRBD2. Germline V CDR1 and CDR2: SGHNT, YYREEE (reference sequence). The CDR3 sequence is 16 residues long. J gave up 2 bases and V 1 base, and 6 bases lay outside the gene matches. The CDR3 DNA sequence: TGTGCCAGCAGCTTGATCGGGAGGGCTCACACAGATACGCAGTATTTT. Its protein product is CASSLIGRAHTDTQYF.

This chain joins TRBV18 and TRBJ1-3; 9 nucleotides match TRBD1. Trimming took 1 base from V and 3 from J; bases not matched to a gene: 4. CDR1 is KGHSH, CDR2 LQKENI, per germline. This CDR3 region has 16 residues. The CDR3 loop is CASSPRGQGHGNTIYF. For the CDR3, the DNA is TGTGCCAGCTCACCACGGGGACAGGGCCATGGAAACACCATATATTTT.